These 8 T cell receptor beta chains came from one sample sequenced in a study of T-cell memory formation after mild COVID-19. TCRdb redid the calling of the 5' RACE reads with MiXCR, one entry per CDR3 protein. In the table there are approximately 300,000 distinct CDR3 sequences, roughly 19% of which are singletons. Sequencing input: PBMCs or a T cell subset sorted from them (not recorded which). The receptors shown here come from a man between 18 and 35 years old who had mild COVID-19 (a few samples of this study predate the infection). Cell type and time point are not known.

The chain carries TRBV11-3 and TRBJ2-3; 7 positions match TRBD2. The CDR3 consists of 14 residues. Losses at the gene ends were 4 bases for V and 3 bases for J; bases not matched to a gene: 4. Germline V CDR1 and CDR2: SGHNT, YENEEA. CDR3 protein: CASSSAGDTDTQYF. CDR3 nucleotides: TGTGCCAGCAGCTCGGCGGGGGATACAGATACGCAGTATTTT.

J is TRBJ1-5 and V is TRBV12-3 or TRBV12-4, with D possibly TRBD1 on 5 matching bases. Trimming shortened V by 6 bases and J by 0 bases, and 12 bases separated the two germline ends. The CDR3 runs to 15 residues. The chain's CDR3 is CASRPGTGSNQPQHF. The CDR3, as DNA: TGTGCCAGCAGACCCGGGACGGGTAGCAATCAGCCCCAGCATTTT.

This clonotype was seen more than once but under ten times. The chain couples TRBV10-3 to TRBJ1-4; D gene ambiguous. CDR3 length: 13 residues. V lost 8 bases and J lost 5, with 12 bases in between. Germline CDR1 is ENHRY and CDR2 is SYGVKD. The CDR3 DNA reads as TGTGCCATCCGGAGGCAGAGCAATGAAAAACTGTTTTTT. It yields the protein CAIRRQSNEKLFF.

In its sample, this clonotype was seen a few times. The chain joins TRBV20-1 to TRBJ2-5; no reliable D call. Germline assignment: CDR1 DFQATT and CDR2 SNEGSKA (reference sequence). The CDR3 has 12 residues. Trimming shortened V by 0 bases and J by 4 bases, and 6 bases separated the two germline ends. CDR3 sequence: CSARDERETQYF. In nucleotides, the CDR3 is TGCAGTGCTAGAGACGAGAGAGAGACCCAGTACTTC.

This clonotype has more than one count but fewer than ten. This chain uses TRBV6-2 or TRBV6-3 with TRBJ2-1; D is perhaps TRBD2 (5 bases). Germline CDR1 reads MNHEY; CDR2 reads SVGEGT. Trimming stripped 4 bases from V and 4 bases from J, with 8 bases between. This CDR3 contains 13 residues. This CDR3 reads CASSWGVYNEQFF. CDR3 DNA sequence: TGTGCCAGCAGTTGGGGAGTTTACAATGAGCAGTTCTTC.

The J gene is TRBJ2-3, the V gene TRBV7-2, with 11 nucleotides matching TRBD2. The V gene's germline CDR1 is SGHTA and CDR2 FQGNSA. The CDR3 length is 18 residues. J was trimmed by 2 bases and V by 1 base; bases with no gene match: 8. Written as DNA, the CDR3 is TGTGCCAGCAGCTTAGTCTATAGCGGGGGGGGCCCCACAGATACGCAGTATTTT. The encoded protein is CASSLVYSGGGPTDTQYF.

This CDR3 reads CASSLVAALNTEAFF. Here the CDR3 DNA reads TGCGCCAGCAGCTTGGTAGCGGCGCTGAACACTGAAGCTTTCTTT. The chain is built from TRBV5-1 and TRBJ1-1; D not certain. Trimming cost V 0 bases and J 0 bases, with 9 bases left between them. The CDR3 is made up of 15 amino acids. The germline V gene has CDR1 SGHRS and CDR2 YFSETQ. Together with reference TRBV5-1 and TRBJ1-1, the CDR3 gives the full variable domain: KAGVTQTPRYLIKTRGQQVTLSCSPISGHRSVSWYQQTPGQGLQFLFEYFSETQRNKGNFPGRFSGRQFSNSRSEMNVSTLELGDSALYLCASSLVAALNTEAFFGQGTRLTVV.

This clonotype was counted many times. The gene calls are TRBV5-1 and TRBJ2-3; TRBD1 or TRBD2 may be the D gene (5 bases each). The CDR3 sequence is 14 residues long. Between the trimmed V and J ends, which lost 4 bases and 1 base, there was a span of 10 bases. The germline V gene encodes CDR1 SGHRS and CDR2 YFSETQ. CDR3 nucleotides: TGCGCCAGCAGCCCCGGGACGGGCACAGATACGCAGTATTTT. Amino acids: CASSPGTGTDTQYF.